The rows below give T cell receptor beta chains drawn from one sample of a study of cytomegalovirus exposure and HLA in healthy donors. Sequenced by immunoSEQ multiplex PCR; TCRdb stores in-frame clones only, minus some. The data hold about 80,000 clones, with about 79% observed a single time. The sample taken for sequencing was PBMCs. These receptors were collected from a woman aged 40 to 49 in good health and CMV-seronegative. Both conserved end residues are part of each CDR3. A D gene is named only where the DNA matches it firmly. Clone size, where shown, is once, few, many, or a class for clones that have expanded.

clone size | J gene | V gene | D gene | CDR3 DNA | CDR3 protein
NA | TRBJ2-5 | TRBV21-1 | NA | TGTGCCAGCAGCAAAAAGGGACAGGGGAAAGAGACCCAGTACTTC | CASSKKGQGKETQYF
NA | TRBJ1-6 | TRBV7-8 | TRBD1 | TGTGCCAGCACCCCGACAGGGACCAGTTCACCCCTCCACTTT | CASTPTGTSSPLHF
NA | TRBJ1-1 | TRBV28 | NA | TGTGCCAGCAGTTTATTGTTTGGGGCCAGGGAGGCAGGTGAAGCTTTCTTT | CASSLLFGAREAGEAFF
few | TRBJ2-7 | TRBV4-1 | NA | TGCGCCAGCAGCCAAGAGGGGGCGGGCGAGCAGTACTTC | CASSQEGAGEQYF
NA | TRBJ1-1 | TRBV21-1 | NA | TGTGCCAGCATCCTTGCTGCGGGGGCTGAAGCTTTCTTT | CASILAAGAEAFF
NA | TRBJ2-3 | TRBV7-9 | TRBD2 | TGTGCCAGCGGATACAAGCGGGGTGGGCAGGGCACAGATACGCAGTATTTT | CASGYKRGGQGTDTQYF
NA | TRBJ2-7 | TRBV7-8 | TRBD2 | TGTGCCAGCAGGCGGGGACTAGCGCCTGGCCTCTACGAGCAGTACTTC | CASRRGLAPGLYEQYF
NA | TRBJ2-7 | TRBV6-5 | TRBD1 | TGTGCCAGCAGTTACTCAACGGGACAGGGGCGCGAGCAGTACTTC | CASSYSTGQGREQYF
NA | TRBJ2-7 | TRBV6-1 | NA | TGTGCCAGCAGCGGAGGAGGATCCTACGAGCAGTACTTC | CASSGGGSYEQYF
NA | TRBJ2-3 | TRBV27 | TRBD2 | TGTGCCAGCAGTCTGGGACTAGTCAGCACAGATACGCAGTATTTT | CASSLGLVSTDTQYF
NA | TRBJ1-5 | TRBV7-9 | TRBD1 | TGTGCCAGCAGCCCGGGACAGGGATTTCAGCCCCAGCATTTT | CASSPGQGFQPQHF
NA | TRBJ2-4 | TRBV6-6 | TRBD1 | TGTGCCAGCTGGGACAGTAAAAACATTCAGTACTTC | CASWDSKNIQYF
NA | TRBJ2-7 | TRBV28 | TRBD1 | TGTGCCAGCAGCCTCCGGACAGGGTACTACGAGCAGTACTTC | CASSLRTGYYEQYF
few | TRBJ1-1 | TRBV10-3 | TRBD1 | TGTGCCACAAAAACAGGGGCTGAAGCTTTCTTT | CATKTGAEAFF
NA | TRBJ2-5 | TRBV27 | NA | TGTGCCAGCAGTTTAGACATCTCGTACCAAGAGACCCAGTACTTC | CASSLDISYQETQYF
NA | TRBJ2-2 | TRBV29-1 | TRBD2 | TGCAGCGTTGGCCGAGCGGGAGACACCGGGGAGCTGTTTTTT | CSVGRAGDTGELFF
NA | TRBJ1-5 | TRBV5-8 | NA | TGTGCCAGCAGCTTGGACAGATCCGATCAGCCCCAGCATTTT | CASSLDRSDQPQHF
NA | TRBJ2-4 | TRBV10-1 | NA | TGCGCCAGCAGTGGTTCGAAAGGCGGCATTCAGTACTTC | CASSGSKGGIQYF
few | TRBJ1-2 | TRBV2 | NA | TGTGCCAGCGAAGTACAGGGCGGGTATGGCTACACCTTC | CASEVQGGYGYTF
NA | TRBJ2-5 | TRBV6-6 | TRBD2 | TGTGCCAGCATGAGAGTAGCGGGAGTTCTAGGGGAGACCCAGTACTTC | CASMRVAGVLGETQYF
NA | TRBJ2-3 | TRBV5-1 | TRBD2 | TGCGCCAGCAGCTCTAGACTAGCGGTGAGCACAGATACGCAGTATTTT | CASSSRLAVSTDTQYF
NA | TRBJ2-3 | TRBV9 | NA | TGTGCCAGCAGCCTAGGGGGAGGGTGGGGGACAGATACGCAGTATTTT | CASSLGGGWGTDTQYF
once | TRBJ2-5 | TRBV2 | NA | TGTGCCAGCAGTGCAGACTCAGCACAAGAGACCCAGTACTTC | CASSADSAQETQYF
NA | TRBJ1-2 | TRBV5-4 | TRBD1 | TGTGCCAGCAGCTTAATAGGCCGGGACAGTGCCTATGGCTACACCTTC | CASSLIGRDSAYGYTF
few | TRBJ2-3 | TRBV15 | TRBD1 | TGTGCCACCAGCGCAAGACCGGGACAGGTCACAGATACGCAGTATTTT | CATSARPGQVTDTQYF
NA | TRBJ2-7 | TRBV6-6 | TRBD1 | TGTGCCAGCAGTTACTCTTCACAGGGGGCGCGCGAGCAGTACTTC | CASSYSSQGAREQYF
NA | TRBJ2-7 | TRBV27 | TRBD2 | TGTGCCAGCAGATTAGCGGGAGGGCCCCACGAGCAGTACTTC | CASRLAGGPHEQYF
NA | TRBJ2-7 | TRBV6-4 | NA | TGTGCCAGCAGTGAGCTTCACAGGAGCTCCTACGAGCAGTACTTC | CASSELHRSSYEQYF
NA | TRBJ1-3 | TRBV28 | NA | TGTGCCAGCAGTTTGGCTTCACCCAGGGACACCATATATTTT | CASSLASPRDTIYF
once | TRBJ2-7 | TRBV2 | NA | TGTGCCAGCAGTGAAGGGAGCAGGGTCTACGAGCAGTACTTC | CASSEGSRVYEQYF
few | TRBJ2-7 | TRBV10-3 | TRBD1 | TGTGCCATCAGCGACAGGGGCGACTCCTACGAGCAGTACTTC | CAISDRGDSYEQYF
once | TRBJ2-7 | TRBV6-6 | TRBD2 | TGTGCCAGCAGTACTAGCGGGAGATTCTACGAGCAGTACTTC | CASSTSGRFYEQYF
few | TRBJ2-7 | TRBV28 | TRBD1 | TGTGCCAGCAGTTCGCCGGGACAGGGGGCCCACGAGCAGTACTTC | CASSSPGQGAHEQYF
few | TRBJ2-7 | TRBV7-8 | NA | TGTGCCAGCAGCTTAGCGCTGAGACAGAGCTCCTACGAGCAGTACTTC | CASSLALRQSSYEQYF
NA | TRBJ2-5 | TRBV6-5 | NA | TGTGCCAGCAGTTACTCGGCCTTGAAAGAGACCCAGTACTTC | CASSYSALKETQYF
once | TRBJ2-5 | TRBV4-1 | NA | TGCGCCAGCAGCCACTTATTAGAGACCCAGTACTTC | CASSHLLETQYF
NA | TRBJ2-1 | TRBV2 | NA | TGTGCCAGCAGTGTAGGTAGCGGCGAGCAGTTCTTC | CASSVGSGEQFF
NA | TRBJ1-6 | TRBV13 | TRBD1 | TGTGCCAGCAGCTTAAGGGGACAGGAGAATTCACCCCTCCACTTT | CASSLRGQENSPLHF
NA | TRBJ1-1 | TRBV7-9 | NA | TGTGCCAGCAGCACCCACCTTAAGGGGAAAATGAACACTGAAGCTTTCTTT | CASSTHLKGKMNTEAFF
NA | TRBJ2-3 | TRBV19 | NA | TGTGCCAGCAGCAACCTGGACTTAACAGATACGCAGTATTTT | CASSNLDLTDTQYF
NA | TRBJ1-4 | TRBV29-1 | NA | TGCAGCGTTCGGGCAGGGGTAAATGAAAAACTGTTTTTT | CSVRAGVNEKLFF
few | TRBJ2-1 | TRBV10-3 | TRBD1 | TGTGCCATCAGACGCACCGGGACAGGGGGCCTCGATGAGCAGTTCTTC | CAIRRTGTGGLDEQFF
NA | TRBJ1-1 | TRBV19 | NA | TGTGCCACTTCCCCGGAGGGAGACGGGGACACTGAAGCTTTCTTT | CATSPEGDGDTEAFF
few | TRBJ2-7 | TRBV28 | TRBD1 | TGTGCCAGCTCTACGGGACAGAATTACGAGCAGTACTTC | CASSTGQNYEQYF
few | TRBJ2-7 | TRBV7-9 | TRBD1 | TGTGCCAGCAGCCGGGACAGGGCCTCCTACGAGCAGTACTTC | CASSRDRASYEQYF
NA | TRBJ1-1 | TRBV30 | NA | TGTGCCTGGAGCGTAATGGACAGCACTGAAGCTTTCTTT | CAWSVMDSTEAFF
NA | TRBJ2-1 | TRBV4-1 | TRBD1 | TGCGCCAGCAGCCAAGGATCAGGGGGCCCAAATGAGCAGTTCTTC | CASSQGSGGPNEQFF
NA | TRBJ2-2 | TRBV27 | TRBD2 | TGTGCCAGCAGTTTATATGGGGGGGGGACTCTAATGCGCACCGGGGAGCTGTTTTTT | CASSLYGGGTLMRTGELFF
few | TRBJ2-2 | TRBV7-6 | TRBD1 | TGTGCCAGCCGGACAGGGATTGGGGAGCTGTTTTTT | CASRTGIGELFF
NA | TRBJ2-5 | TRBV7-2 | TRBD2 | TGTGCCAGCAGCTCGACTAGCGGGGGTTCGGTGACCCAGTACTTC | CASSSTSGGSVTQYF
NA | TRBJ1-5 | TRBV19 | NA | TGTGCCAGTAGTATAGGGGTCGGAGAACGCAATCAGCCCCAGCATTTT | CASSIGVGERNQPQHF
NA | TRBJ2-3 | TRBV18 | TRBD2 | TGTGCCAGCTCCCCCACTAGCGGGAGGGCCACTAGTACAGATACGCAGTATTTT | CASSPTSGRATSTDTQYF
NA | TRBJ2-3 | TRBV7-6 | TRBD2 | TGTGCCAGCAGCTCCGGACTAGCGGGAGTCGGAGATACGCAGTATTTT | CASSSGLAGVGDTQYF
NA | TRBJ2-5 | TRBV28 | TRBD2 | TGTGCCAGCAGTTTAGAAGAAGGGAGACTAGCGGGATACCTCGAGACCCAGTACTTC | CASSLEEGRLAGYLETQYF
NA | TRBJ1-1 | TRBV6-5 | NA | TGTGCCAGCAGTTACTCTGGAGGGATCGGCACTGAAGCTTTCTTT | CASSYSGGIGTEAFF
NA | TRBJ1-4 | TRBV7-9 | TRBD1 | TGTGCCAGCAGCTTAAAAACCAGGACAGGGTTGGAGGAAAAACTGTTTTTT | CASSLKTRTGLEEKLFF
few | TRBJ1-2 | TRBV15 | TRBD1 | TGTGCCACCAGCAGAGCTGGACAGGCCTATGGCTACACCTTC | CATSRAGQAYGYTF
NA | TRBJ1-6 | TRBV27 | NA | TGTGCCAGCAGTTTATCTGGGGGCAGAGGGAATTCACCCCTCCACTTT | CASSLSGGRGNSPLHF
NA | TRBJ2-4 | TRBV13 | TRBD1 | TGTGCCAGCAGCCTAGGACTGTCAGGGGGAAACATTCAGTACTTC | CASSLGLSGGNIQYF